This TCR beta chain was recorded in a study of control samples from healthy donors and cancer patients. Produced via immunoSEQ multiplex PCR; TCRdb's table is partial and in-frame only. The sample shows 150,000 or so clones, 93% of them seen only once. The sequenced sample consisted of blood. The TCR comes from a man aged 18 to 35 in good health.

As DNA, the CDR3 is TGTGCCACGGGGGAGACCGACTCTGGAAACACCATATATTTT. It translates to CATGETDSGNTIYF. V and J are TRBV10-3 and TRBJ1-3, with D tentatively TRBD1 (5 bases). V gave up 10 bases and J gave up 0 bases, with 13 bases separating them. The germline CDR1 and CDR2 sequences are ENHRY and SYGVKD. CDR3 length equals 14 residues.